This T cell receptor (beta chain) was recorded in a study of control samples from healthy donors and cancer patients. Produced via immunoSEQ multiplex PCR; TCRdb's table is partial and in-frame only. This sample has about 130,000 clones; around 93% occur once, and the top ten carry roughly 7.8%. This receptor was obtained from a man aged 18 to 30 in good health. The specimen was blood.

The CDR3 DNA reads as TGTGCCAGCAGCGACAGGGGGATCACTGAAGCTTTCTTT. Encoded protein: CASSDRGITEAFF. The chain carries TRBV5-5 and TRBJ1-1, with 9 bases identical to TRBD1. Germline lookup yields CDR1 SGHKS and CDR2 YYEKEE (reference sequence). CDR3 length: 13 residues. Germline trimming cut 4 bases from V and 4 bases from J; bases unmatched to any gene: 2.